One TCR beta chain is described in this entry. Other DNA sequences in the sample encode the same CDR3. The data derive from a study of blood T cell repertoires in COVID-19. Overall study: Acute-phase and convalescent COVID-19 samples originated in the United States, Italy and Spain. Nucleic acid was either cDNA or gDNA, and it came from T cells, B-cell-depleted T cells, or PBMCs.

Germline V gene lookup returns CDR1 SGHAT and CDR2 FQNNGV. The CDR3 totals 15 residues. V lost 1 base to trimming and J lost 0 bases, with 9 bases between them. Per the original methods: Amplification of reference gene primers provided the estimated nucleated cell counts. The data were produced by immunoSEQ multiplex PCR, yet TCRdb's version contains in-frame clones alone and is incomplete. V, J and clone size derive from that table, while D and trimming were established from the DNA sequence. The sample has approximately 130,000 clones, about nine tenths seen once. The sample consisted of peripheral blood. The receptor's source is a man aged 45-65 years with active COVID-19. V usage is TRBV11-2 and J usage is TRBJ1-2; no firm D call. The CDR3 loop reads CASSLGDTANYGYTF. CDR3 DNA: TGTGCCAGCAGCTTAGGCGACACAGCTAACTATGGCTACACCTTC.